This TCR beta chain is drawn from a study of glioma-infiltrating T cells after dendritic cell vaccination (dated by TCRdb to the mid-2010s). Some background on the complete study: The cohort comprised roughly 15 glioblastoma patients from Phase I and II dendritic cell vaccination trials, 9 newly diagnosed and 6 with recurrent disease. Between the early 2000s and the early 2010s, the patients were given dendritic cell vaccination pulsed with autologous tumor lysate. Each patient was given three intradermal dendritic cell vaccine injections, spaced two weeks apart, in the arm below the axilla. In glioblastoma patients vaccinated with dendritic cells, deep sequencing of TCR beta CDR3 regions served to measure the amount of tumor-infiltrating lymphocytes and to compare repertoires between tumor and blood. Survival after dendritic cell vaccination was correlated with TCR sequencing metrics, including TIL content and tumor-blood repertoire overlap. To make the vaccine, monocyte-derived dendritic cells were cultured for seven days with IL-4 and GM-CSF and then pulsed overnight with autologous tumor lysate. Results the study describes overall, beyond this receptor: No direct relationship between TCR clonality and survival was found, suggesting that a diverse polyclonal response may matter. The TCR overlap response model with three groups was called speculative and said to need prospective validation. After dendritic cell vaccination, a higher estimated pretreatment TIL content predicted longer time to progression and longer overall survival. The cohort was small and heterogeneous, few patients had complete blood and tumor sets, and even fewer had initial-recurrent tumor pairs.

To note about this clone: Its cognate antigen has yet to be identified. Base qualities are not provided; no much larger clone lies one nucleotide away.

The immunoSEQ assay amplified TCRB CDR3 regions from roughly 2 micrograms of genomic DNA, or from all available DNA when less than that amount was available. For multiplex PCR, 60 forward primers for TCR V beta segments and 13 reverse primers for J beta segments were used. Synthetic control templates were spiked into each sample at limiting dilution to estimate reads per starting template. The Illumina HiSeq System generated 87 bp sequencing reads. Concerning the study's data processing: PCR and sequencing errors were removed by a nearest neighbor algorithm that merged closely related sequences. TCR overlap was defined as the percentage of unique tumor TCR beta sequences that were also found in the peripheral blood of the same patient. In its TCRdb copy, this immuneACCESS table keeps in-frame sequences only and misses some clones. Where compared with another copy, unresolved V genes explain less than half of these, and the others have no known cause. Clone size and V and J calls were adopted from that table, with D and trimming inferred from the DNA. The sample table holds approximately 99,000 clones, of which 65% to 85% were seen once. 5.4% of the sample is in the top ten clones.

The time point label here, explained by the study, means: after dendritic cell vaccination, including at tumor progression/relapse. Patients were selected on the basis of adequate residual fresh-frozen tumor tissue and more than two years of available survival data. An isocitrate dehydrogenase mutation was not carried by any of the glioblastoma patients, although molecular status was otherwise variable. PBMC collection took place before vaccination, two weeks after the third vaccination, and at tumor progression if progression occurred. The Qiagen DNeasy Blood extraction Kit was used for extraction of genomic DNA. V drops 2 bases and J drops 1 base, leaving 13 bases in between. Based on the germline V gene, the CDR1 and CDR2 sequences are SGHRS and YFSETQ. The CDR3 holds 15 amino acids from the cysteine to the phenylalanine. The kept DNA is CDR3 alone, 45 bases in frame from the first base.

The material sequenced was blood, taken after dendritic cell vaccination. The rearrangement combines TRBV5-1 with TRBJ2-7; the best D guess is TRBD1, with 6 bases matching. The TCR was taken from a human donor with glioblastoma. The CDR3 here reads CASSFGWQGSYEQYF. At the DNA level, the sequence is TGCGCCAGCAGCTTCGGTTGGCAGGGGTCCTACGAGCAGTACTTC.